A selection of T cell receptor beta chains follows, all from one sample in a study of cytomegalovirus exposure and HLA in healthy donors. Clones were read by immunoSEQ multiplex PCR, and TCRdb kept only the in-frame ones, dropping some. The repertoire holds some 150,000 clones, with less than 85% as singletons. Input material: PBMCs. All receptors come from a man aged 55 to 69 in good health and CMV-seronegative. Both conserved end residues are part of each CDR3. Fields, in order: V gene, D gene, J gene, clone size, CDR3 protein, CDR3 DNA. D genes are given only for firm matches. The size entry is marked missing in some rows and otherwise reads once, few, many or a size class.

TRBV6-5	NA	TRBJ2-7	NA	CASSYGGQTYEQYF	TGTGCCAGCAGTTACGGAGGACAGACCTACGAGCAGTACTTC
TRBV7-9	TRBD2	TRBJ2-7	NA	CASSWAGAGVVEQYF	TGTGCCAGCAGCTGGGCTGGAGCGGGGGTCGTCGAGCAGTACTTC
TRBV7-8	NA	TRBJ1-4	NA	CASSRVDEKLFF	TGTGCCAGCAGCCGAGTCGATGAAAAACTGTTTTTT
TRBV18	TRBD2	TRBJ2-7	NA	CASSPTSGGGSYEQYF	TGTGCCAGCTCACCGACTAGCGGGGGGGGTTCCTACGAGCAGTACTTC
TRBV30	NA	TRBJ2-7	NA	CAWSVEGGYEQYF	TGTGCCTGGAGTGTAGAGGGAGGCTACGAGCAGTACTTC
TRBV29-1	TRBD1	TRBJ1-2	NA	CSVGTGNGYTF	TGCAGCGTTGGGACAGGGAATGGCTACACCTTC
TRBV10-3	TRBD2	TRBJ2-5	NA	CAISGGSAGEETQYF	TGTGCCATCAGTGGAGGCTCGGCGGGAGAAGAGACCCAGTACTTC
TRBV11-2	NA	TRBJ2-2	NA	CASSLGVSGELFF	TGTGCCAGCAGCTTAGGTGTGAGCGGGGAGCTGTTTTTT
TRBV9	NA	TRBJ2-2	few	CASKTDTGELFF	TGTGCCAGCAAAACAGACACCGGGGAGCTGTTTTTT
TRBV7-6	TRBD1	TRBJ2-2	NA	CASSLATGGYTGELFF	TGTGCCAGCAGCTTAGCGACAGGGGGTTACACCGGGGAGCTGTTTTTT
TRBV18	NA	TRBJ2-2	NA	CSSSPLRLEKTNTGELFF	TGTTCCAGCTCACCGCTCCGACTAGAGAAGACGAACACCGGGGAGCTGTTTTTT
TRBV7-9	NA	TRBJ1-2	NA	CSSSFRGDGYTF	TGTTCCAGCAGCTTCCGGGGTGATGGCTACACCTTC
TRBV19	NA	TRBJ2-3	NA	CASRAEGTDTQYF	TGTGCCAGTAGGGCTGAGGGCACAGATACGCAGTATTTT
TRBV7-2	NA	TRBJ1-2	NA	CASSPGRNYGYTF	TGTGCCAGCAGCCCAGGGCGGAACTATGGCTACACCTTC
TRBV18	NA	TRBJ2-5	NA	CASSPTDEETQYF	TGTGCCAGCTCACCGACAGACGAAGAGACCCAGTACTTC
TRBV21-1	NA	TRBJ2-1	NA	CASSASLAVEQFF	TGTGCCAGCAGCGCGTCACTAGCGGTTGAGCAGTTCTTC
TRBV19	NA	TRBJ2-7	NA	CASSIGGREADEQYF	TGTGCCAGTAGTATAGGAGGCAGGGAAGCTGACGAGCAGTACTTC
TRBV11-3	NA	TRBJ1-1	once	CASSPNMNTEAFF	TGTGCCAGCAGCCCGAACATGAACACTGAAGCTTTCTTT
TRBV28	NA	TRBJ2-4	NA	CASLGGGPLRGSGNIQYF	TGTGCCAGCCTTGGGGGGGGTCCGTTAAGGGGGTCGGGAAACATTCAGTACTTC
TRBV19	NA	TRBJ1-6	NA	CASRALGQSPLHF	TGTGCCAGTAGGGCCTTGGGGCAATCACCCCTCCACTTT
TRBV6-4	NA	TRBJ2-1	NA	CASRAMSSYNEQFF	TGTGCCAGCAGAGCAATGAGCTCCTACAATGAGCAGTTCTTC
TRBV29-1	TRBD2	TRBJ2-1	NA	CSVAASGSYNEQFF	TGCAGCGTTGCGGCTAGCGGGAGCTACAATGAGCAGTTCTTC
TRBV25-1	NA	TRBJ2-7	NA	CASTAQGYEQYF	TGTGCCAGCACGGCCCAGGGTTACGAGCAGTACTTC
TRBV14	NA	TRBJ2-1	NA	CASTWGRTPYLFDEQFF	TGTGCCAGCACCTGGGGGAGGACTCCGTACCTTTTCGATGAGCAGTTCTTC
TRBV19	NA	TRBJ1-1	NA	CASSMTGVTEAFF	TGTGCCAGTAGTATGACGGGGGTCACTGAAGCTTTCTTT
TRBV7-3	NA	TRBJ1-1	NA	CASSSSGGTEAFF	TGTGCCAGCAGCTCCTCCGGGGGCACTGAAGCTTTCTTT
TRBV28	TRBD2	TRBJ2-7	few	CASSLGGTSGVYEQYF	TGTGCCAGCAGTTTAGGGGGGACTAGCGGAGTCTACGAGCAGTACTTC
TRBV19	NA	TRBJ2-3	few	CASSMDTVADTQYF	TGTGCCAGTAGTATGGACACGGTAGCAGATACGCAGTATTTT
TRBV7-9	NA	TRBJ2-7	NA	CASSLSWGRGEQYF	TGTGCCAGCAGCTTAAGCTGGGGGCGCGGCGAGCAGTACTTC
TRBV13	TRBD2	TRBJ2-1	NA	CASSPLAGGPNEQFF	TGTGCCAGCAGCCCTCTAGCGGGGGGGCCCAATGAGCAGTTCTTC
TRBV6-4	TRBD1	TRBJ1-5	few	CASSQQGESQPQHF	TGTGCCAGCAGCCAACAGGGGGAAAGTCAGCCCCAGCATTTT